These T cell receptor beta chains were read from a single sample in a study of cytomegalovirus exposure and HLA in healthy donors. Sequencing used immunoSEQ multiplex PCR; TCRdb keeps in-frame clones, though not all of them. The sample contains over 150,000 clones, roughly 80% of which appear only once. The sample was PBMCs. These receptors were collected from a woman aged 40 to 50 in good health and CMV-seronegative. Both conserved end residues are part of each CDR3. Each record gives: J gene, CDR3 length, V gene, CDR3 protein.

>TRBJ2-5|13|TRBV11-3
CASSFSGAETQYF
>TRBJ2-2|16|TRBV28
CASSPNTGTSAGELFF
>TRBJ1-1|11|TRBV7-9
CASSQRTEAFF
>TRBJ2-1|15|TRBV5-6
CASSLSLAPEMEQFF
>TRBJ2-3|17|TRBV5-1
CASSSPGTGGRTDTQYF
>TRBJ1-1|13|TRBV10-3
CAMGDSMNTEAFF
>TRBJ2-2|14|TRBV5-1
CASSLVGGPRELFF
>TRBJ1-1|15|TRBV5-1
CASSLTGAGYAEAFF
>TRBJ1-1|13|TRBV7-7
CASSLDRDTEAFF
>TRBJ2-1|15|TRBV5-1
CASSGIAGGWVEQFF
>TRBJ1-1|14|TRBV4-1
CASSQPRQGPEAFF
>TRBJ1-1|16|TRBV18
CASSHLQGGWETEAFF
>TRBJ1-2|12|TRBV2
CASPGAFYGYTF
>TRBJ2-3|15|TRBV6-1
CASRDRGVRTDTQYF
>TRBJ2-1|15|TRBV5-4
CASSFGLAGSDEQFF
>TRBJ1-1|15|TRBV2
CASSTDRTPNTEAFF
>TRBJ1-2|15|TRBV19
CASSIEGAGNYGYTF
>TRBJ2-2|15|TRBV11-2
CASSHRQGRTGELFF
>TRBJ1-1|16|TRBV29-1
CSVEGEAAGEITEAFF
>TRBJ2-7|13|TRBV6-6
CASSYSRQGEQYF
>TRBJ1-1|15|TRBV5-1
CASSPDSLTNTEAFF
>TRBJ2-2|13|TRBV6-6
CASSYGRGGELFF
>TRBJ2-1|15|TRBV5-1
CASRPTEQKYNEQFF